The present TCR beta chain was sequenced within a study of T-cell reconstitution after alpha-beta-depleted transplantation in children. This CDR3 region has 16 residues. The V and J ends lost 0 bases and 1 base respectively, with 12 bases between them. The germline V gene encodes CDR1 MNHEY and CDR2 SVGAGI. Comments on this clonotype: No antigen is known for it.

Study results and limitations: Surviving recipient T cells and thymic progenitors produced the high day-60 TCRbeta diversity seen in some patients.

Unique molecular identifiers tagged the TCRbeta library. In TCRdb, the PCR reads were re-called with MiXCR into one record per CDR3 protein. The repertoire holds around 440,000 distinct CDR3 sequences, around 15% seen once, with around 30% in the top ten. The chain couples TRBV6-5 to TRBJ1-1; D uncertain. The specimen comprised PBMCs, mostly from graft donor cells, sampled 360 days after TCRalphabeta/CD19-depleted stem cell transplant. This receptor was taken from a boy younger than two who had a stem cell transplant for Wiskott-Aldrich syndrome, so the T cells may come from the graft donor. CDR3 residues: CASSYSRERRNTEAFF. The CDR3 coding sequence is TGTGCCAGCAGTTACTCCCGGGAAAGGAGGAACACTGAAGCTTTCTTT.